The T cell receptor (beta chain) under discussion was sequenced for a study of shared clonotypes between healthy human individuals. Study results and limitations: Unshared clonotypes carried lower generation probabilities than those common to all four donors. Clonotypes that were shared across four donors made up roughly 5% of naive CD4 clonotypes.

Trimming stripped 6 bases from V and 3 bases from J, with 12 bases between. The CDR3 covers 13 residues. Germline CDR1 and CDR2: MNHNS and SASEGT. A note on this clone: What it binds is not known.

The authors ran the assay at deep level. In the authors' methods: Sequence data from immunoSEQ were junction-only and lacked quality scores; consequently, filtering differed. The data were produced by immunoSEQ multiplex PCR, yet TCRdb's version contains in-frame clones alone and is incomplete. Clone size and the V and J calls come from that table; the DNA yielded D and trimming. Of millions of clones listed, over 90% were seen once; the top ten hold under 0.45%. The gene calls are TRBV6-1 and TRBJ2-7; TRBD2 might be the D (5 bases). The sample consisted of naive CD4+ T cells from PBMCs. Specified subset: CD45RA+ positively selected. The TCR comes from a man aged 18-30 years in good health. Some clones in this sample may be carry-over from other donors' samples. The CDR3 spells CASSISGNYEQYF. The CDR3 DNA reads TGTGCCAGCAGCATAAGCGGAAACTACGAGCAGTACTTC.